The next 16 T cell receptor beta chains were all read from a single sample in a study of blood T cells in healthy people across ages. Next came a second PCR, run for about 6 to 12 cycles, which used a sample-barcoded 5' primer along with a J-beta primer mix. TCRdb re-called the 5' RACE reads through MiXCR, storing one row per CDR3 protein. The table records about 290,000 distinct CDR3 sequences, 25% to 30% of them present only once. Input material: blood. The receptors shown here come from a woman in her sixties or seventies in good health.

In regard to this clonotype: Mismatch with germline at one junction end may stem from a read error. The chain employs TRBV6-1 and TRBJ2-4; D possibly uses TRBD1 or TRBD2 (5 bases each). The CDR3 spans 13 residues. From germline, CDR1 is MNHNS and CDR2 SASEGT. The CDR3 bases are TGTGCCAGCACCCCGGGGCAGAAAAACATACAGTACTTC. Its protein is CASTPGQKNIQYF.

The chain joins TRBV6-2 or TRBV6-3 to TRBJ2-5; D is perhaps TRBD1 or TRBD2 (5 bases each). CDR1 MNHEY and CDR2 SVGEGT come from the germline V gene. V lost 2 bases and J 4 bases, leaving 20 bases between the germline ends. The CDR3 extends over 17 amino acids. CDR3 sequence (DNA): TGTGCCAGCAGTTACGAGAGGGGCGAATCGATCGGAGAGACCCAGTACTTC. It is translated as CASSYERGESIGETQYF.

This clonotype was found a few times. This chain connects TRBV5-5 to TRBJ1-5, with TRBD1 identical over 7 bases. CDR3 length: 15 residues. V lost 0 bases, J lost 4 bases, and 4 bases stayed unmatched. Germline CDR1 reads SGHKS; CDR2 reads YYEKEE (reference sequence). The CDR3 DNA is TGTGCCAGCAGCTTGGAGGGGGCTAGGAATCAGCCCCAGCATTTT. Encoded protein: CASSLEGARNQPQHF.

Many counts were recorded for this clonotype. The chain has TRBV6-6 and TRBJ2-5; maybe TRBD1 (6 bases). The CDR3 has 14 residues. The V gene's germline CDR1 is MNHNY and CDR2 SVGAGI (reference sequence). V was shortened by 4 bases and J by 1 base, with 10 bases between the two germline ends. Here the CDR3 reads CASSSYRAQETQYF. The DNA of the CDR3 is TGTGCCAGCAGTTCCTACAGGGCCCAAGAGACCCAGTACTTC.

V is TRBV29-1 and J is TRBJ2-2; the D gene is possibly TRBD2 (5 bases). V was clipped by 0 bases and J by 5 bases, with 16 bases between them. Germline V CDR1 and CDR2: SQVTM, ANQGSEA. There are 16 residues in the CDR3. The CDR3 sequence: CSVEDRGSSLTGELFF. Here the CDR3 DNA reads TGCAGCGTTGAAGATAGAGGGTCCTCTTTGACCGGGGAGCTGTTTTTT.

The table lists this clonotype with a few counts. V is TRBV2 and J is TRBJ2-4, with unresolved D. CDR3 length equals 17 residues. V was trimmed by 4 bases and J by 0 bases, leaving 16 bases between them. CDR1 is SNHLY, CDR2 FYNNEI, per germline. CDR3 DNA sequence: TGTGCCAGCAGTGGAGAGACGCGGCGCCTAGCCAAAAACATTCAGTACTTC. This codes for CASSGETRRLAKNIQYF. The entire variable domain, with the rest obtained from reference TRBV2 and TRBJ2-4, is as follows: EPEVTQTPSHQVTQMGQEVILRCVPISNHLYFYWYRQILGQKVEFLVSFYNNEISEKSEIFDDQFSVERPDGSNFTLKIRSTKLEDSAMYFCASSGETRRLAKNIQYFGAGTRLSVL.

About this clonotype itself: Germline is not matched at one junction end, which may reflect a read error. The genes are TRBV29-1 and TRBJ2-5; 7 bases are shared with TRBD2. This CDR3 is built from 14 residues. Germline V lookup: CDR1 SQVTM, CDR2 ANQGSEA. The CDR3 is CSVDTAGPQETQYF. The CDR3 DNA sequence: TGCAGCGTTGATACAGCGGGGCCCCAAGAGACCCAGTACTTT.

This clonotype was seen many times. This chain links TRBV28 with TRBJ2-7, with TRBD1 as a possible D gene (5 bases). The CDR3 is 13 residues long. CDR1 is MDHEN, CDR2 SYDVKM, per germline. V was trimmed by 8 bases and J by 4 bases, leaving 15 bases between them. The CDR3 region is CASSVRGLYEQYF. CDR3 DNA: TGTGCCAGCTCGGTTAGGGGATTGTACGAGCAGTACTTC. The entire variable domain, with the rest obtained from reference TRBV28 and TRBJ2-7, is as follows: DVKVTQSSRYLVKRTGEKVFLECVQDMDHENMFWYRQDPGLGLRLIYFSYDVKMKEKGDIPEGYSVSREKKERFSLILESASTNQTSMYLCASSVRGLYEQYFGPGTRLTVT.

The chain carries TRBV28 and TRBJ2-7; 9 positions agree with TRBD1. In germline, CDR1 is MDHEN, CDR2 SYDVKM. The CDR3 consists of 15 residues. V shed 10 bases and J 4 bases; nucleotides not matched to a gene: 14. DNA for the CDR3: TGTGCCACCTCACTGACAGGGGGGGTGAGGTACGAGCAGTACTTC. Protein product: CATSLTGGVRYEQYF.

The chain joins TRBV29-1 to TRBJ2-5; TRBD2 matches 14 bases. The CDR3 has 13 residues. V shed 6 bases and J 5 bases; nucleotides not matched to a gene: 2. Germline CDR1 is SQVTM and CDR2 is ANQGSEA. The CDR3 sequence is CSVRLAGGETQYF. The DNA of the CDR3 is TGCAGCGTGAGACTAGCGGGAGGGGAGACCCAGTACTTC.

V is TRBV29-1 and J is TRBJ1-2, with D perhaps matching TRBD1 (6 bases). The CDR3 has 13 residues. From germline, CDR1 is SQVTM and CDR2 ANQGSEA. The V and J ends lost 7 bases and 6 bases respectively, with 18 bases between them. The CDR3 loop reads CSGPDSSGDGYTF. The CDR3 region has the DNA TGCAGCGGACCGGACAGCTCCGGGGATGGCTACACCTTC.

This chain connects TRBV3-1 to TRBJ2-1, with 13 bases aligning to TRBD2. The CDR3 runs 16 residues. Germline loops: CDR1 LGHDT, CDR2 YNNKEL (reference sequence). After removal of 0 bases from V and 7 bases from J, the junction contained 3 bases not matched to a gene. For the CDR3, the DNA is TGTGCCAGCAGCCAAGACCGACTAGCGGGAGGTAATGAGCAGTTCTTC. It encodes CASSQDRLAGGNEQFF.

This clonotype was found a few times. The V gene is TRBV29-1, the J gene TRBJ1-1; D possibly corresponds to TRBD1 (5 bases). The CDR3 length is 12 residues. Germline V gene data show CDR1 as SQVTM and CDR2 as ANQGSEA. Trimming took 7 bases from V and 0 from J, leaving 9 bases between them. The CDR3 is CSARQMNTEAFF. The CDR3 DNA is TGCAGCGCCCGACAGATGAACACTGAAGCTTTCTTT.

The genes are TRBV10-2 and TRBJ1-2; 7 bases line up with TRBD1. V lost 5 bases to trimming and J lost 7 bases; unmatched junction nucleotides: 7. Germline CDR1 reads WSHSY; CDR2 reads SAAADI. The CDR3 runs to 13 residues. The CDR3 DNA sequence: TGCGCCAGCAGTTCACAGGGGCGTGGTGGCTACACCTTC. The encoded protein is CASSSQGRGGYTF.

In its sample, this clonotype was seen many times. This chain uses TRBV12-3 or TRBV12-4 with TRBJ2-5, with no clear D. The CDR3 runs to 14 residues. V was pared by 2 bases and J by 7 bases, with 14 bases between. DNA for the CDR3: TGTGCCAGCAGTTTAAGGCAGCTCTCCGGGACCCAGTACTTC. It translates to CASSLRQLSGTQYF.

The V and J genes are TRBV28 and TRBJ2-1, with TRBD2 matching 9 bases. This CDR3 comprises 14 residues. The V segment lost 7 bases and the J segment 13 bases; nucleotides outside the gene matches: 14. Germline CDR1 is MDHEN and CDR2 is SYDVKM. The CDR3 sequence: CASTQSGLAGFQFF. In DNA form, the CDR3 reads TGTGCCAGCACCCAATCGGGGCTAGCGGGATTCCAGTTCTTC.